Following are 2 T cell receptor beta chains from one sample sequenced in a study of graft-versus-host responses after intestinal transplantation. Here immunoSEQ multiplex PCR was the method, and the copy in TCRdb shows in-frame clones only, minus some. The sample shows some 70,000 clones, roughly 92% of them seen only once. Sequenced material: bone marrow, taken 734 days after intestinal transplantation. These receptors were collected from a human patient who received an intestinal transplant, so some T cells may come from the graft donor.

The chain recombines TRBV7-3 with TRBJ2-2; the D gene is possibly TRBD1 (5 bases). The CDR3 spans 17 residues. Germline V gives CDR1 SGHTA, CDR2 FQGTGA. The V and J ends lost 4 bases and 7 bases respectively, with 22 bases between them. Here the CDR3 reads CASSSLHGLGADGELFF. The CDR3 coding sequence is TGTGCCAGCAGCTCCCTCCACGGATTAGGGGCCGACGGGGAGCTGTTTTTT.

The rearrangement links TRBV7-9 to TRBJ2-3, with a weak D call TRBD1 (6 bases). V lost 7 bases to trimming and J lost 3 bases, with 29 bases between them. From germline, CDR1 is SEHNR and CDR2 FQNEAQ (reference sequence). The CDR3 sequence is 19 residues long. CDR3 coding DNA: TGTGCCAGCATCCCCTCTCTGGGGCAGGGGCGCGAAAGGACAGATACGCAGTATTTT. This gives the protein CASIPSLGQGRERTDTQYF.